The TCR beta chain described here comes from a study of T cell responses to AZD1222 COVID-19 vaccine. The data were produced by immunoSEQ multiplex PCR, yet TCRdb's version contains in-frame clones alone and is incomplete. The repertoire has about 120,000 clones, approximately 89% of them found once; the top ten carry roughly 10%. The V and J ends lost 4 bases and 7 bases respectively, with 17 bases between them. Per germline, CDR1 SGHRS and CDR2 YFSETQ. This CDR3 region has 15 residues. The rearrangement joins TRBV5-1 to TRBJ2-2, with a possible D match to TRBD2 (6 bases). Sequenced material: peripheral blood, taken on day 0 of AZD1222 vaccination. This receptor was identified in an adult in good health. As DNA, the CDR3 is TGCGCCAGCAGCCGGACAAACGGGGGTATCGGGGAGCTGTTTTTT. Translation: CASSRTNGGIGELFF.